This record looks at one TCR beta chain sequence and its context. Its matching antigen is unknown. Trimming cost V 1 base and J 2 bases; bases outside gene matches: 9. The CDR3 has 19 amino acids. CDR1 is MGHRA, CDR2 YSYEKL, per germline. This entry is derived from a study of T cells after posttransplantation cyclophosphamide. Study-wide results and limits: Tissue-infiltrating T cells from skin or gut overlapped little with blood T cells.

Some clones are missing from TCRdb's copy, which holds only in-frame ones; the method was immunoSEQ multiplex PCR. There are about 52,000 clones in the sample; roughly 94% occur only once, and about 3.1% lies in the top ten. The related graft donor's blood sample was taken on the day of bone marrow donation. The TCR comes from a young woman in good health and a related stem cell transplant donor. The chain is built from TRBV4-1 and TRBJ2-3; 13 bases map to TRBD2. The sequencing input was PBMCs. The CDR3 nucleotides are TGCGCCAGCAGCCAAGCTCCGGGACTAGCGGGGTTCTACACAGATACGCAGTATTTT. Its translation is CASSQAPGLAGFYTDTQYF.